The rows below give T cell receptor beta chains drawn from one sample of a study of vaccination and CD4 T cells after COVID-19. One entry per CDR3 protein results from TCRdb running MiXCR on the PCR reads. This table holds 4,500 to 6,500 distinct CDR3 sequences, about 62% found once. These receptors' targets are unknown. The material sequenced was CD4+ T cells from blood, cultured in vitro. These receptor sequences come from a human donor in good health. Each CDR3 is given with its conserved first and last residue. The D gene is left open where the match is weak. The size of a clone is reported for some rows only, either as once, few or many, or as a class for expanded clones.

V	D	size	J	CDR3	DNA
TRBV6-1	.	.	TRBJ1-5	CASTYGDLPQHF	TGTGCCAGCACCTACGGGGATCTGCCCCAGCATTTT
TRBV7-8	TRBD2	.	TRBJ2-2	CASNPTSGGYTGELFF	TGTGCCAGCAACCCTACTAGCGGGGGTTACACCGGGGAGCTGTTTTTT
TRBV19	.	.	TRBJ1-1	CASNRQYTEAFF	TGTGCCAGTAATCGGCAGTACACTGAAGCTTTCTTT
TRBV6-1	.	few	TRBJ2-3	CASTDAVAQYF	TGTGCCAGCACAGACGCTGTTGCGCAGTATTTT
TRBV6-1	TRBD1	.	TRBJ1-1	CASSHPTGVTEAFF	TGTGCCAGCAGCCATCCGACAGGGGTCACTGAAGCTTTCTTT
TRBV20-1	.	.	TRBJ1-2	CSARGTQLAGYTF	TGCAGTGCTAGAGGGACCCAGTTGGCTGGCTACACCTTC
TRBV5-4	TRBD1	.	TRBJ2-5	CASSFGTGQETQYF	TGTGCCAGCAGCTTTGGGACAGGCCAAGAGACCCAGTACTTC
TRBV11-3	.	.	TRBJ2-2	CASSLDYGELFF	TGTGCCAGCAGCTTAGACTACGGGGAGCTGTTTTTT
TRBV7-2	.	.	TRBJ2-4	CASSLDSNIQYF	TGTGCCAGCAGCTTAGATTCAAACATTCAGTACTTC
TRBV2	.	.	TRBJ1-5	CASRIDIGSNQPQHF	TGTGCCAGCAGGATTGACATTGGAAGCAATCAGCCCCAGCATTTT
TRBV19	.	few	TRBJ2-3	CASTLSRGDTQYF	TGTGCCAGTACTCTATCACGGGGGGATACGCAGTATTTT
TRBV7-2	TRBD2	.	TRBJ2-3	CASSLAGGGADTQYF	TGTGCCAGCAGCCTGGCGGGAGGTGGGGCAGATACGCAGTATTTT
TRBV6-2/TRBV6-3	.	.	TRBJ1-6	CASSSVGHNSPLHF	TGTGCCAGCAGCTCCGTGGGGCATAATTCACCCCTCCACTTT
TRBV6-1	.	.	TRBJ1-2	CASSDRELYGYTF	TGTGCCAGCAGTGACAGGGAGCTCTATGGCTACACCTTC
TRBV20-1	.	.	TRBJ2-2	CSARDAGTANTGELFF	TGCAGTGCTAGAGACGCCGGGACGGCGAACACCGGGGAGCTGTTTTTT
TRBV19	TRBD2	.	TRBJ2-1	CASTTTSGGAFRDEQFF	TGTGCCAGTACCACGACTAGCGGGGGGGCCTTCAGAGATGAGCAGTTCTTC
TRBV7-9	.	few	TRBJ1-1	CASSLAPAANTEAFF	TGTGCCAGCAGCTTAGCGCCGGCCGCTAACACTGAAGCTTTCTTT
TRBV20-1	.	.	TRBJ2-7	CSASPSAAYEQYF	TGCAGTGCTTCCCCTAGCGCGGCCTACGAGCAGTACTTC
TRBV6-5	.	.	TRBJ2-6	CASSYWVGSGANVLTF	TGTGCCAGCAGTTATTGGGTGGGCAGTGGGGCCAACGTCCTGACTTTC
TRBV6-1	.	once	TRBJ1-4	CASSATGPRKLFF	TGTGCCAGCAGTGCCACGGGTCCGCGGAAACTGTTTTTT
TRBV28	.	.	TRBJ1-2	CASSLSYRAYGYTF	TGTGCCAGCAGTTTAAGCTACAGGGCCTATGGCTACACCTTC
TRBV4-1	TRBD1	.	TRBJ2-3	CASSQAKTGDGTDTQYF	TGCGCCAGCAGCCAGGCTAAGACAGGGGACGGGACAGATACGCAGTATTTT
TRBV11-2	.	.	TRBJ1-2	CASSRGGGQYTF	TGTGCCAGCAGCCGCGGGGGCGGCCAATACACCTTC
TRBV6-5	.	few	TRBJ1-1	CASSYHRVTEAFF	TGTGCCAGCAGTTACCACAGGGTTACTGAAGCTTTCTTT
TRBV2	.	.	TRBJ1-1	CASNRGQNTEAFF	TGTGCCAGCAACCGGGGTCAGAACACTGAAGCTTTCTTT
TRBV6-5	TRBD1	once	TRBJ2-4	CASSYFGQENIQYF	TGTGCCAGCAGTTACTTTGGACAGGAAAACATTCAGTACTTC
TRBV23-1	.	.	TRBJ2-1	CASSQSRTVTADEQFF	TGCGCCAGCAGTCAATCCCGGACAGTGACTGCGGATGAGCAGTTCTTC
TRBV25-1	.	.	TRBJ1-3	CASSEAGQGNTIYF	TGTGCCAGCAGTGAAGCGGGACAAGGAAACACCATATATTTT
TRBV19	TRBD1	.	TRBJ1-2	CASTRGRDSYFNYGYTF	TGTGCCAGTACCCGGGGTAGGGACAGTTACTTTAACTATGGCTACACCTTC
TRBV5-1	TRBD1	medium-sized	TRBJ1-6	CASSTPGQGLSPLHF	TGCGCCAGCAGCACCCCGGGACAGGGTCTATCACCCCTCCACTTT
TRBV19	TRBD1	.	TRBJ2-3	CASSMQDRGPDTQYF	TGTGCCAGTAGTATGCAGGACAGGGGGCCAGATACGCAGTATTTT
TRBV14	.	.	TRBJ2-7	CASSRGWRGAMPYEQYF	TGTGCCAGCAGCCGGGGATGGAGGGGGGCCATGCCCTACGAGCAGTACTTC
TRBV20-1	TRBD2	few	TRBJ2-5	CSAEGRAQETQYF	TGCAGTGCCGAGGGGAGGGCCCAAGAGACCCAGTACTTC
TRBV7-2	TRBD2	once	TRBJ2-5	CASSPGLADRETQYF	TGTGCCAGCAGCCCAGGACTAGCGGACAGAGAGACCCAGTACTTC
TRBV29-1	.	once	TRBJ1-1	CSVFKMNTEAFF	TGCAGCGTTTTCAAAATGAACACTGAAGCTTTCTTT
TRBV20-1	.	few	TRBJ1-5	CSARGDGGQPQHF	TGCAGTGCTAGGGGAGATGGTGGTCAGCCCCAGCATTTT
TRBV6-1	.	.	TRBJ1-1	CASSENRAARNTEAFF	TGTGCCAGCAGTGAAAACAGGGCGGCTCGGAACACTGAAGCTTTCTTT
TRBV7-9	.	.	TRBJ2-1	CASSLDLGGEQFF	TGTGCCAGCAGCTTAGATTTGGGTGGTGAGCAGTTCTTC
TRBV20-1	.	.	TRBJ2-3	CSAPRRSGTDTQYF	TGCAGTGCTCCACGGCGGTCTGGCACAGATACGCAGTATTTT
TRBV29-1	.	.	TRBJ2-7	CSVEGPGVLREQYF	TGCAGCGTTGAAGGCCCCGGGGTCCTGAGAGAGCAGTACTTC
TRBV6-5	TRBD1	.	TRBJ1-4	CASSYTSTGPDNEKLFF	TGTGCCAGCAGTTACACCTCGACAGGGCCTGATAATGAAAAACTGTTTTTT
TRBV7-8	.	.	TRBJ1-1	CASSLDDTEAFF	TGTGCCAGCAGCTTAGATGACACTGAAGCTTTCTTT
TRBV7-9	.	.	TRBJ1-5	CASSFESNQPQHF	TGTGCCAGCAGCTTCGAGAGCAATCAGCCCCAGCATTTT
TRBV14	.	.	TRBJ2-1	CASSQEGRPYNEQFF	TGTGCCAGCAGCCAAGAGGGCAGGCCTTACAATGAGCAGTTCTTC
TRBV20-1	TRBD1	few	TRBJ1-1	CSARDPRQGNTEAFF	TGCAGTGCTAGAGATCCCCGACAGGGGAACACTGAAGCTTTCTTT
TRBV7-9	TRBD1	.	TRBJ2-5	CASSRDSPTQYF	TGTGCCAGCAGCCGGGACAGTCCGACCCAGTACTTC
TRBV4-1	.	once	TRBJ1-6	CASSHGGGATRAPLHF	TGCGCCAGCAGCCATGGAGGGGGAGCAACAAGGGCACCCCTCCACTTT
TRBV7-2	TRBD1	few	TRBJ1-5	CASSLVGTGGNQPQHF	TGTGCCAGCAGCTTAGTGGGGACAGGGGGCAATCAGCCCCAGCATTTT
TRBV27	TRBD1	few	TRBJ1-2	CASSSGTGGRGYGYTF	TGTGCCAGCAGTTCCGGGACAGGGGGCCGAGGCTATGGCTACACCTTC
TRBV12-5	.	.	TRBJ2-5	CASGLRYQETQYF	TGTGCTAGTGGTTTGAGGTACCAAGAGACCCAGTACTTC
TRBV6-1	TRBD1	.	TRBJ1-2	CASSLGTGYGYTF	TGTGCCAGCAGTCTGGGGACAGGCTATGGCTACACCTTC